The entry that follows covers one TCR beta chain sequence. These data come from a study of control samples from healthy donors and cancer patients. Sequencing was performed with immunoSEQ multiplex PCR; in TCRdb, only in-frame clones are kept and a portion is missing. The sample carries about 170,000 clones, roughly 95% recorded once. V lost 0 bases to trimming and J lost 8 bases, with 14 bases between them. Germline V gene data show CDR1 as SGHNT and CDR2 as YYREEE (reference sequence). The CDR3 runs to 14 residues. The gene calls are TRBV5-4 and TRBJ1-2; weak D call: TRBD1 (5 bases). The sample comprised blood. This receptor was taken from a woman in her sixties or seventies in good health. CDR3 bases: TGTGCCAGCAGCTTGGAGACGGGACTTGGGGGCTACACCTTC. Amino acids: CASSLETGLGGYTF.